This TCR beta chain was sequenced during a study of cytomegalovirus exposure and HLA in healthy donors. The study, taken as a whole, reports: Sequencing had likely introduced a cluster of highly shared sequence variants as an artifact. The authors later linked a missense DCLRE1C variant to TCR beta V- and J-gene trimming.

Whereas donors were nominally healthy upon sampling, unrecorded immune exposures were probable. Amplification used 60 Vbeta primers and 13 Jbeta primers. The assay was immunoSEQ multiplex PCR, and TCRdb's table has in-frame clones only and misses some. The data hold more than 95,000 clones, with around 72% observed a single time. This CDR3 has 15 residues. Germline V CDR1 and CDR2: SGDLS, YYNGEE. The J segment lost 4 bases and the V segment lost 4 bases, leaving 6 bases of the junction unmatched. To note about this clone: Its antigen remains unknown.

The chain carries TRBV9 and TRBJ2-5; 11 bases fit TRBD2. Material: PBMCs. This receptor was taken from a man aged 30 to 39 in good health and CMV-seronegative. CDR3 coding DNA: TGTGCCAGCAGCTATTCGACTAGCGGGGCAGAGACCCAGTACTTC. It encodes CASSYSTSGAETQYF.